The 23 T cell receptor beta chains reported below all come from one sample, sequenced in a study of CD8 T cells in ankylosing spondylitis. In TCRdb, the 5' RACE reads were re-called with MiXCR into one record per CDR3 protein. The sample lists some 240,000 distinct CDR3 sequences; 20% to 30% were seen once. The sample consisted of blood, either unsorted or a sorted T cell fraction (not recorded which). The receptors stem from a male donor with ankylosing spondylitis or in good health (not recorded which).

The table lists this clonotype with many counts. This chain uses TRBV9 with TRBJ2-2; D uncertain. The CDR3 has 17 residues. Germline CDR1 is SGDLS and CDR2 is YYNGEE. V was cut by 4 bases and J by 1 base, with 17 bases left in between. In DNA form, the CDR3 reads TGTGCCAGCAGCCCCCGCGCCCCGGGCTGGAACACCGGGGAGCTGTTTTTT. Protein product: CASSPRAPGWNTGELFF.

The chain employs TRBV20-1 and TRBJ2-5; 7 nucleotides align to TRBD1. CDR1 and CDR2 (germline): DFQATT, SNEGSKA (reference sequence). The CDR3 consists of 14 residues. Trimming cost V 1 base and J 0 bases; bases outside gene matches: 2. CDR3 sequence reads: CSARGQGYQETQYF. Written as DNA, the CDR3 is TGCAGTGCTAGAGGACAGGGATACCAAGAGACCCAGTACTTC.

The chain has TRBV5-1 and TRBJ2-1, with D perhaps matching TRBD2 (5 bases). V dropped 0 bases and J dropped 4 bases, with 14 bases sitting between them. The CDR3 totals 16 residues. Germline-derived CDR1 and CDR2 are SGHRS and YFSETQ. The CDR3 nucleotides are TGCGCCAGCAGCTTGGCCAGCGGAGAAACTTACAATGAGCAGTTCTTC. Amino acids: CASSLASGETYNEQFF.

This clonotype was found many times. J is TRBJ2-1 and V is TRBV20-1; TRBD2 agrees at 7 bases. The germline V gene has CDR1 DFQATT and CDR2 SNEGSKA (reference sequence). The V segment lost 8 bases and the J segment 1 base; nucleotides outside the gene matches: 2. The CDR3 consists of 12 residues. The CDR3: CSCGGSYNEQFF. CDR3 bases: TGCAGTTGCGGGGGATCCTACAATGAGCAGTTCTTC.

Many counts were recorded for this clonotype. V and J are TRBV12-3 or TRBV12-4 and TRBJ1-5; 10 positions match TRBD1. The J segment lost 5 bases and the V segment lost 5 bases, leaving 6 bases of the junction unmatched. This CDR3 has 15 residues. The CDR3 region is CASSQGTGVYQPQHF. The CDR3 bases are TGTGCCAGCAGTCAAGGGACAGGGGTCTATCAGCCCCAGCATTTT.

The chain employs TRBV20-1 and TRBJ2-7; no clear D. Between the trimmed V and J ends, which lost 5 bases and 2 bases, there was a span of 10 bases. The CDR3 length is 12 residues. Looked up from germline, CDR1 is DFQATT and CDR2 is SNEGSKA (reference sequence). The CDR3 is CSAGRPTYEQYF. The CDR3 region has the DNA TGCAGTGCTGGTCGGCCTACCTACGAGCAGTACTTC.

In its sample, this clonotype was seen a few times. Its ends do not fully match the called genes, so a read error is possible. The CDR3 region is CSVGRTDRDRPVF. The CDR3 DNA reads TGCAGCGTTGGCCGCACTGACAGGGATAGGCCGGTCTTC. The chain is built from TRBV29-1 and TRBJ2-4; TRBD1 matches 7 bases. CDR1 and CDR2 from the germline V gene are SQVTM and ANQGSEA. This CDR3 has 13 residues.

This clonotype was picked up a small number of times. V usage is TRBV5-1 and J usage is TRBJ2-7; a weak D match, TRBD1 (6 bases). The CDR3 extends over 12 amino acids. The germline gives CDR1 SGHRS, CDR2 YFSETQ. V lost 5 bases and J 5 bases, leaving 11 bases between the germline ends. CDR3 protein: CASRQGSNEQYF. The CDR3 DNA reads TGCGCCAGCAGGCAGGGGAGCAACGAGCAGTACTTC.

This chain joins TRBV27 and TRBJ2-7; D may be TRBD1 or TRBD2 (6 bases each). V shed 5 bases and J shed 4 bases, with 18 bases lying between them. The CDR3 sequence is 15 residues long. Germline CDR1 reads MNHEY; CDR2 reads SMNVEV (reference sequence). The CDR3 protein is CASSAPMGGRYEQYF. CDR3 nucleotides: TGTGCCAGCAGTGCCCCGATGGGGGGCCGGTACGAGCAGTACTTC.

Many counts were recorded for this clonotype. The chain links TRBV20-1 to TRBJ2-7; D may be TRBD1 (5 bases). The CDR3 is 14 residues long. V was cut by 3 bases and J by 1 base, with 13 bases left in between. Germline-derived CDR1 and CDR2 are DFQATT and SNEGSKA (reference sequence). The CDR3 bases are TGCAGTGCTAGGCCCGATGGACAATCCTACGAGCAGTACTTC. Translation gives CSARPDGQSYEQYF.

This clonotype was found many times. This chain uses TRBV12-3 or TRBV12-4 with TRBJ2-6; D is uncertain. The V gene lost 2 bases and the J gene lost 1 base, with 3 bases spanning the gap. The CDR3 is made up of 14 amino acids. The CDR3 loop is CASSLSSGANVLTF. In DNA form, the CDR3 reads TGTGCCAGCAGTTTATCGTCTGGGGCCAACGTCCTGACTTTC.

The chain links TRBV20-1 to TRBJ1-6, with 9 nucleotides matching TRBD1. The CDR3 runs 13 residues. The germline gives CDR1 DFQATT, CDR2 SNEGSKA (reference sequence). Trimming took 4 bases from V and 10 from J; bases not matched to a gene: 5. CDR3: CSAMGQGLSPLHF. Written as DNA, the CDR3 is TGCAGTGCTATGGGACAGGGTTTGTCACCCCTCCACTTT.

This clonotype has a count of ten or more. The chain is built from TRBV20-1 and TRBJ1-3, with unresolved D. This CDR3 is built from 12 residues. The germline V gene has CDR1 DFQATT and CDR2 SNEGSKA (reference sequence). V lost 6 bases and J lost 0, with 6 bases in between. CDR3 sequence reads: CSAEISGNTIYF. The CDR3 region has the DNA TGCAGTGCCGAGATCTCTGGAAACACCATATATTTT.

This chain connects TRBV29-1 to TRBJ2-1; maybe TRBD1 (6 bases). The germline V and J ends were trimmed by 5 bases and 8 bases, with 16 bases remaining between them. The germline gives CDR1 SQVTM, CDR2 ANQGSEA. The length of the CDR3 is 13 residues. The CDR3 sequence is CSVRVGGFYEQFF. The CDR3 DNA reads as TGCAGCGTTCGTGTAGGGGGTTTCTATGAGCAGTTCTTC.

This clonotype was detected many times. The chain employs TRBV12-3 or TRBV12-4 and TRBJ2-5; 14 nucleotides align to TRBD2. This CDR3 has 18 amino acids. V shed 3 bases and J 0 bases; nucleotides not matched to a gene: 6. CDR3 sequence reads: CASSFLGLAGAYQETQYF. The CDR3 DNA reads as TGTGCCAGCAGTTTTCTGGGACTAGCGGGGGCGTACCAAGAGACCCAGTACTTC.

This clonotype was seen ten or more times. The V and J genes are TRBV2 and TRBJ2-5; a possible D gene is TRBD2 (5 bases). V was clipped by 3 bases and J by 14 bases, with 13 bases between them. This CDR3 region has 11 residues. From germline, CDR1 is SNHLY and CDR2 FYNNEI. The DNA of the CDR3 is TGTGCCAGCAGTGATTACGGACTCCCATACTTC. It specifies CASSDYGLPYF.

V gene TRBV12-3 or TRBV12-4 combines with J gene TRBJ2-5; possibly TRBD1 or TRBD2 for D (7 bases each). CDR3 length: 15 residues. The V gene lost 2 bases and the J gene lost 4 bases, with 14 bases spanning the gap. The CDR3 DNA follows: TGTGCCAGCAGTTTATCAGGGGGGGGGCGAGAGACCCAGTACTTC. This encodes CASSLSGGGRETQYF.

In this sample, this clonotype turned up many times. V gene TRBV6-1 combines with J gene TRBJ2-7, with D perhaps being TRBD1 or TRBD2 (5 bases each). Trimming shortened V by 5 bases and J by 3 bases, and 20 bases separated the two germline ends. Germline CDR1 MNHNS, CDR2 SASEGT. The CDR3 is made up of 16 amino acids. The CDR3 DNA sequence: TGTGCCAGCAGTACAGATCTCGAGGGACGGTTCTACGAGCAGTACTTC. The encoded protein is CASSTDLEGRFYEQYF.

This clonotype was seen ten or more times. The chain carries TRBV2 and TRBJ2-2; D not certain. CDR3 length equals 13 residues. Trimming took 5 bases from V and 7 from J, leaving 11 bases between them. CDR1 SNHLY and CDR2 FYNNEI come from the germline V gene. CDR3 in amino acids: CASSSRFIGELFF. The CDR3 bases are TGTGCCAGCAGTTCGCGTTTTATCGGGGAGCTGTTTTTT.

The chain links TRBV30 to TRBJ2-3; TRBD2 aligns across 10 bases. Germline trimming cut 6 bases from V and 1 base from J; bases unmatched to any gene: 4. Germline assignment: CDR1 GTSNPN and CDR2 SVGIG (reference sequence). The CDR3 is made up of 14 amino acids. CDR3 sequence reads: CACRTSGRTDTQYF. In DNA, the CDR3 is TGTGCCTGTCGGACTAGCGGACGCACAGATACGCAGTATTTT.

This clonotype was seen many times. As DNA, the CDR3 is TGCAGCGCAACAGGGGGTCGGTACGAGCAGTACTTC. Its translation: CSATGGRYEQYF. The V and J genes are TRBV29-1 and TRBJ2-7, with 8 positions matching TRBD1. The CDR3 has 12 amino acids. Germline CDR1 SQVTM, CDR2 ANQGSEA. V was clipped by 7 bases and J by 4 bases; unmatched bases: 6.

This clonotype has a handful of counts. CDR3 protein: CASSQEVRSRGTDTQYF. CDR3 coding DNA: TGTGCCAGCAGCCAAGAGGTTCGCTCCCGAGGGACAGATACGCAGTATTTT. The chain has TRBV4-2 and TRBJ2-3; D is perhaps TRBD2 (5 bases). The CDR3 covers 17 residues. CDR1 is LGHNA and CDR2 is YNFKEQ in the germline V gene. Trimming left V 0 bases short and J 3 bases short, with 16 bases between.

The rearrangement joins TRBV29-1 to TRBJ2-5; the D is unclear. The V end lost 4 bases, the J end lost 9 bases, and 15 bases lay between the germline ends. This CDR3 spans 12 amino acids. CDR1 is SQVTM, CDR2 ANQGSEA, per germline. The chain's CDR3 is CSVVRSHPAQYF. CDR3 nucleotides: TGCAGCGTTGTTCGAAGTCACCCGGCCCAGTACTTC.